These 16 T cell receptor beta chains came from one sample sequenced in a study of blood T cell repertoires in COVID-19. TCRdb's copy holds only in-frame clones and misses some; the assay was immunoSEQ multiplex PCR. There are 250,000 to 300,000 clones in the sample; roughly 90% occur only once, and under 15% lies in the top ten. Sequenced sample: peripheral blood. Receptor source: a woman aged 60-75 years with acute or convalescent COVID-19.

This chain links TRBV15 with TRBJ2-3, with 9 positions matching TRBD2. This CDR3 is 16 amino acids long. Looked up from germline, CDR1 is LNHNV and CDR2 is YYDKDF (reference sequence). J lost 6 bases, V lost 0 bases, and 7 bases had no gene match. CDR3 in DNA: TGTGCCACCAGCAGAGAGGCGGGGGGGGTCCCGGATACGCAGTATTTT. Translating gives CATSREAGGVPDTQYF. Complete variable domain (other parts from reference TRBV15 and TRBJ2-3): DAMVIQNPRYQVTQFGKPVTLSCSQTLNHNVMYWYQQKSSQAPKLLFHYYDKDFNNEADTPDNFQSRRPNTSFCFLDIRSPGLGDTAMYLCATSREAGGVPDTQYFGPGTRLTVL.

This chain joins TRBV15 and TRBJ2-2, with TRBD2 as a possible D gene (5 bases). This CDR3 is built from 14 residues. Germline values: CDR1 LNHNV, CDR2 YYDKDF (reference sequence). Trimming removed 1 base from V and 8 bases from J, with 11 bases in between. The CDR3 DNA follows: TGTGCCACCAGCAGAGTTGTGTGGGAGGGGGAGCTGTTTTTT. Its translation: CATSRVVWEGELFF.

Only one count was recorded for this clone. The CDR3 bases are TGTGCCAGCAGTTTGCTGGGGGGTCAGCCCCAGCATTTT. Its translation is CASSLLGGQPQHF. This chain links TRBV12-3 or TRBV12-4 with TRBJ1-5, with a tentative D call TRBD1 (5 bases). The germline V and J ends were trimmed by 3 bases and 6 bases, with 9 bases remaining between them. The CDR3 is made up of 13 amino acids.

The chain uses TRBV19 and TRBJ2-7; 9 bases match TRBD1. CDR1 LNHDA and CDR2 SQIVND come from the germline V gene (reference sequence). The CDR3 sequence is 15 residues long. Trimming removed 6 bases from V and 0 bases from J; junction bases left unmatched: 6. The CDR3 loop reads CASSSQGANSYEQYF. Written as DNA, the CDR3 is TGTGCCAGTAGCTCACAGGGGGCGAACTCCTACGAGCAGTACTTC.

The chain links TRBV5-1 to TRBJ2-5; a possible D gene is TRBD2 (6 bases). Per the germline V gene, CDR1 is SGHRS and CDR2 is YFSETQ. Trimming removed 4 bases at V and 1 base at J, with 17 bases between. The CDR3 sequence is 16 residues long. The CDR3 DNA follows: TGCGCCAGCAGCACCGGACTCGGCGGGGCCCAAGAGACCCAGTACTTC. Residues: CASSTGLGGAQETQYF.

The genes are TRBV24-1 and TRBJ2-7; tentatively, D is TRBD2 (5 bases). CDR1 KGHDR and CDR2 SFDVKD come from the germline V gene. Trimming took 5 bases from V and 6 from J, leaving 13 bases between them. CDR3 size: 13 residues. The CDR3 spells CATSVPGSGEQYF. CDR3 nucleotides: TGTGCCACCAGTGTTCCGGGAAGTGGCGAGCAGTACTTC.

The J gene is TRBJ2-2, the V gene TRBV25-1, with 7 bases matching TRBD1. The ends lost 2 bases at V and 5 bases at J; junction bases unmatched: 8. The CDR3 length is 16 residues. Germline V CDR1 and CDR2: MGHDK, SYGVNS. The CDR3 region is CASSEDRVRVTGELFF. In nucleotides, the CDR3 is TGTGCCAGCAGTGAAGACAGGGTGAGGGTTACCGGGGAGCTGTTTTTT.

In the case of this clone: One junction end disagrees with the germline gene, perhaps due to a read error. J is TRBJ2-7 and V is TRBV7-7, with TRBD2 as a possible D gene (6 bases). CDR1 is SSHAT and CDR2 is FNYEAQ in the germline V gene (reference sequence). The CDR3 has 13 amino acids. This CDR3 is CASSAAVGGEQYF. The DNA of the CDR3 is TGTGCTAGCAGCGCGGCCGTGGGAGGCGAGCAGTACTTC.

This chain links TRBV24-1 with TRBJ2-3, with 10 bases that match TRBD1. Germline trimming cut 4 bases from V and 5 bases from J; bases unmatched to any gene: 11. Germline lookup yields CDR1 KGHDR and CDR2 SFDVKD. The CDR3 is made up of 17 amino acids. Here the CDR3 reads CATSEVLGQGGGDTQYF. CDR3 sequence (DNA): TGTGCCACCAGTGAGGTCCTCGGACAGGGGGGTGGAGATACGCAGTATTTT.

The chain combines TRBV5-1 with TRBJ1-4; 7 nucleotides line up with TRBD1. V was pared by 4 bases and J by 1 base, with 4 bases of the junction left unmatched. The germline V gene encodes CDR1 SGHRS and CDR2 YFSETQ. CDR3 length equals 15 residues. The CDR3 DNA is TGCGCCAGCAGCAACTCAGGGGGAACTAATGAAAAACTGTTTTTT. Translated, it gives CASSNSGGTNEKLFF.

This chain links TRBV5-4 with TRBJ1-2, with no clear D. V was shortened by 3 bases and J by 6 bases, with 6 bases between the two germline ends. CDR3 length equals 11 residues. CDR1 and CDR2 from the germline V gene are SGHNT and YYREEE (reference sequence). CDR3 in amino acids: CASSSQDGYTF. The DNA for the CDR3 is TGTGCCAGCAGCTCCCAGGATGGCTACACCTTC.

J is TRBJ2-1 and V is TRBV9; possibly TRBD1 for D (7 bases). The CDR3 loop spans 18 amino acids. The V gene's germline CDR1 is SGDLS and CDR2 YYNGEE. Trimming took off 0 bases at V and 0 bases at J, with 16 bases between the two ends. The CDR3 DNA reads as TGTGCCAGCAGCGTAGAAGGGGGGACAGCGTCCTCCTACAATGAGCAGTTCTTC. Amino acids: CASSVEGGTASSYNEQFF.

This rearrangement joins TRBV28 to TRBJ1-2; D gene uncertain. V gave up 6 bases and J gave up 8 bases, with 16 bases separating them. The CDR3 length is 13 residues. CDR1 and CDR2 from the germline V gene are MDHEN and SYDVKM. Written as DNA, the CDR3 is TGTGCCAGCAGGTACGAGACCCCGGGAGGCTACACCTTC. Its protein product is CASRYETPGGYTF.

The chain links TRBV7-2 to TRBJ1-1; TRBD1 agrees at 7 bases. The V gene's germline CDR1 is SGHTA and CDR2 FQGNSA. The CDR3 loop spans 15 amino acids. With V trimmed by 5 bases and J by 4 bases, 10 bases remained unmatched. The CDR3, as DNA: TGTGCCAGCAGCATACAAACAGGGGCAGGCACTGAAGCTTTCTTT. It translates to CASSIQTGAGTEAFF.

This clone was seen once. The chain has TRBV28 and TRBJ1-4; 7 bases fit TRBD1. The CDR3 loop spans 14 amino acids. From germline, CDR1 is MDHEN and CDR2 SYDVKM. The V gene end was trimmed by 5 bases and the J gene end by 8 bases; junction bases not matched to a gene: 8. DNA of the CDR3: TGTGCCAGCAGTCAACAGACAGGGTGGGAAAAACTGTTTTTT. Translating it yields CASSQQTGWEKLFF. Full variable domain (missing parts from reference TRBV28 and TRBJ1-4): DVKVTQSSRYLVKRTGEKVFLECVQDMDHENMFWYRQDPGLGLRLIYFSYDVKMKEKGDIPEGYSVSREKKERFSLILESASTNQTSMYLCASSQQTGWEKLFFGSGTQLSVL.

The rearrangement links TRBV27 to TRBJ1-2; D uncertain. V was clipped by 9 bases and J by 1 base, with 15 bases between them. CDR1 and CDR2 (germline): MNHEY, SMNVEV (reference sequence). The CDR3 runs to 14 residues. CDR3 sequence reads: CASWSLQVNYGYTF. The CDR3 DNA reads as TGTGCCAGTTGGTCGCTTCAGGTTAACTATGGCTACACCTTC.